This record concerns one T cell receptor beta chain sequence. Additional DNA sequences in this sample encode the identical CDR3. TCRdb's table, derived via immunoSEQ multiplex PCR, lists solely in-frame clones and lacks some. Here the sample spans 950,000 to 1,300,000 clones, roughly 80% being singletons. This sample was taken from a study of shared clonotypes between healthy human individuals. J gave up 2 bases and V 5 bases, and 5 bases lay outside the gene matches. The CDR3 runs 14 residues. Germline V CDR1 and CDR2: MNHNY, SVGAGI (reference sequence). This chain uses TRBV6-6 with TRBJ1-1, with 7 positions matching TRBD1. Sequences were obtained from memory CD4+ T cells sorted from blood. Stated subset: CD45RA-negative fraction. This clonotype was obtained from a man younger than 30 in good health. The CDR3 is CASSTGTVNTEAFF. The CDR3 bases are TGTGCCAGCAGTACCGGGACAGTAAACACTGAAGCTTTCTTT.